The clone carrying this TCR beta chain has only a few counts. In making diagnoses, clinical symptoms, serum thyroxine and TRAb, thyroid ultrasound and orbital computed tomography were all used. RNA transcripts gave rise to amplified TCR beta CDR3 regions. The HTBI primer set was used in a first-round RT-PCR of the TCR CDR3. TCRdb redid the calling of the multiplex PCR reads with MiXCR, one entry per CDR3 protein. The data hold hundreds of thousands of distinct CDR3 sequences, with about a sixth observed a single time. The J segment lost 3 bases and the V segment lost 0 bases, leaving 4 bases of the junction unmatched. Germline V gives CDR1 ENHRY, CDR2 SYGVKD. The CDR3 totals 15 residues. These data belong to a study of T cells in Graves' hyperthyroidism and ophthalmopathy. Study-level information: Peripheral blood was acquired at first diagnosis, ahead of any therapy whatsoever.

V usage is TRBV10-3 and J usage is TRBJ2-5, with 7 bases identical to TRBD1. This clonotype originated in a woman in her thirties or forties with Graves' ophthalmopathy. Sequencing was carried out using blood. CDR3 sequence reads: CAISESAGGKETQYF. The CDR3 region has the DNA TGTGCCATCAGTGAGTCTGCAGGGGGTAAAGAGACCCAGTACTTC.